A selection of T cell receptor beta chains follows, all from one sample in a study of blood T cell repertoires in COVID-19. Profiling relied on immunoSEQ multiplex PCR, and the TCRdb table lists in-frame clones only, not all of them. The sample has about 350,000 clones, about 88% seen once. The specimen sequenced was PBMCs or T cells enriched from blood (not recorded which). Every receptor here comes from a woman aged 25 to 45 who had recovered from COVID-19. The conserved cysteine and the conserved F or W are not part of the CDR3 here.

TRBV11-2,TRBJ1-3,ASSSLRGLRNTIY
TRBV7-9,TRBJ2-3,ASSDLGQSTDTQY
TRBV3-1/TRBV3-2,TRBJ2-4,ASSQDRGRAVSIQY
TRBV28,TRBJ1-5,ASSSGDRVQQPQH
TRBV5-1,TRBJ2-7,ASSNVRQGAAYEQY
TRBV5-1,TRBJ2-5,ASSLGLAGSGTQY
TRBV3-1/TRBV3-2,TRBJ2-7,ASSQAIGGAPSYEQY
TRBV15,TRBJ1-5,ATSATGGGQPQH
TRBV18,TRBJ1-2,ASSETAETSNYGYT
TRBV2,TRBJ2-3,ASTGGLHEADTQY
TRBV19,TRBJ1-2,ASRDRISYGYT
TRBV19,TRBJ2-1,ASSLSGNNYNEQF
TRBV11-2,TRBJ1-3,ASSLSQDSSGNTIY
TRBV13,TRBJ2-7,ASSLDRTYEQY
TRBV14,TRBJ2-5,ASSHLGGKETQY
TRBV7-2,TRBJ2-7,ASSPTMSSYEQY
TRBV5-4,TRBJ1-2,ASSPGGTEKYGYT
TRBV30,TRBJ1-4,AWRVDRGNEKLF
TRBV5-4,TRBJ1-2,ASSLAGTGGYGYT
TRBV28,TRBJ2-7,ASSFSTGGTYEQY
TRBV7-9,TRBJ2-4,AAEGGRWSKNIQY
TRBV9,TRBJ2-3,ASSVLTGATDTQY
TRBV14,TRBJ2-3,ASSQGTRGNTDTQY
TRBV30,TRBJ1-3,AWVLPWTGSSGNTIY
TRBV19,TRBJ1-2,ASSIPRGTGYGYT
TRBV4-1,TRBJ2-7,ASSQSPGDVDEQY
TRBV6-2/TRBV6-3,TRBJ1-1,ASSYHRDSLNTEAF
TRBV28,TRBJ1-1,ASSFRALNTEAF
TRBV4-3,TRBJ1-1,ASSLEGQRTEAF
TRBV2,TRBJ1-6,ASRPPAGETSPLH
TRBV14,TRBJ1-1,ASSPVNGGHTEAF
TRBV7-7,TRBJ2-2,ASSGGGYSNTGELF
TRBV11-2,TRBJ2-5,ASSLGGGWETQY
TRBV6-5,TRBJ1-2,ASTPGRDGLNGYT
TRBV18,TRBJ1-4,ASSPPGQLGPVGEKLF
TRBV4-3,TRBJ2-7,ASSQGPGGLYEQY
TRBV24-1,TRBJ2-3,ATSDRVADTQY
TRBV27,TRBJ1-1,ASKTGVTEAF
TRBV4-2,TRBJ1-3,ASSQASDSSGNTIY
TRBV5-1,TRBJ1-4,ASSLQTGNIGEKLF
TRBV28,TRBJ2-5,ASSYQQGALYQETQY
TRBV6-6,TRBJ1-6,ASSPRIGQQGGSPLH
TRBV5-1,TRBJ2-2,ASSLNSAGGTGELF
TRBV11-2,TRBJ2-3,ASSRGLAMSDTQY
TRBV28,TRBJ2-5,ASRKSGGAPETQY
TRBV28,TRBJ2-3,ASSNTDTQY
TRBV30,TRBJ1-6,AWSGGLGSPLH
TRBV7-6,TRBJ2-2,ASSLVHVAGANTGELF
TRBV25-1,TRBJ2-5,ASSGRGGGPQETQY